The clone carrying this TCR beta chain is a singleton in its sample. Between the trimmed V and J ends, which lost 8 bases and 3 bases, there was a span of 17 bases. CDR1 is SGHRS and CDR2 is YFSETQ in the germline V gene. The CDR3 contains 14 residues. Authors' methods: Researchers report that nucleated cell counts were estimated from reference gene primer amplification. Sequencing used immunoSEQ multiplex PCR; TCRdb keeps in-frame clones, though not all of them. V and J calls plus clone size are reproduced from that table; the DNA served to infer D and trimming. This sample yields 390,000 or so clones, of which 80% to 90% are seen a single time; around 9.3% belongs to the top ten. These data come from a study of blood T cell repertoires in COVID-19. At the level of the study: In each case, the material was cDNA or gDNA derived from T cells, B-cell-depleted T cells, or PBMCs.

Participants came from about 24 US areas, aged roughly 18 to 89 years. This chain uses TRBV5-1 with TRBJ1-1; D might be TRBD1 (6 bases). The source is a woman between 45 and 60 years old who had recovered from COVID-19. The sequenced sample consisted of PBMCs or T cells enriched from blood (not recorded which). CDR3 sequence (DNA): TGCGCCAGTAACTCCAGGGGCGGTGACACTGAAGCTTTCTTT. Translation: CASNSRGGDTEAFF.